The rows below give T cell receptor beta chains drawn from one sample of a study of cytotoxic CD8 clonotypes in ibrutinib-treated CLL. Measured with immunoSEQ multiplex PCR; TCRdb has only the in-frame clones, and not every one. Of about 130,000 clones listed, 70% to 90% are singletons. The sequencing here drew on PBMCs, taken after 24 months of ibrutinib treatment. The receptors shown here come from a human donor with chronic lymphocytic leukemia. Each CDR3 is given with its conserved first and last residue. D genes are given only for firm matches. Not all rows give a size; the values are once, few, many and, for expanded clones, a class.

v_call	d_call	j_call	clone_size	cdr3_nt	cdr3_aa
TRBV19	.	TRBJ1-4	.	TGTGCCAGTAGTTCCCCTCGAGGAAATAATGAAAAACTGTTTTTT	CASSSPRGNNEKLFF
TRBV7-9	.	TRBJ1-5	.	TGTGCCAGCAGCCCGCACGGGTCGGGGGGTAATCAGCCCCAGCATTTT	CASSPHGSGGNQPQHF
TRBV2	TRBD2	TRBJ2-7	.	TGTGCCAGCACGACGACTAGCGGGGGAAGCTCCTACGAGCAGTACTTC	CASTTTSGGSSYEQYF
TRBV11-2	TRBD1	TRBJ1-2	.	TGTGCCAGCAGCCCCATGGACAGGGGGTTTTTTCGGTACACCTTC	CASSPMDRGFFRYTF
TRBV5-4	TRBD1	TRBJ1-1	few	TGTGCCAGCAGCTTGGGAGGGACAGGGGCAGGGAACACTGAAGCTTTCTTT	CASSLGGTGAGNTEAFF
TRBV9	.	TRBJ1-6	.	TGTGCCAGCAGCGTCAGCGACTATAATTCACCCCTCCACTTT	CASSVSDYNSPLHF
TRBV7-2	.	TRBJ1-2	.	TGTGCCAGCAGCCGACCCGGGGCAGATGATAACTATGGCTACACCTTC	CASSRPGADDNYGYTF
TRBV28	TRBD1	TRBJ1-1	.	TGTGCCAGCAGTCTGGGGACAGGGAGGGAAGCTTTCTTT	CASSLGTGREAFF
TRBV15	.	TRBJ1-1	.	TGTGCCACCAGCAGAGATGCTTCAGGGAACACTGAAGCTTTCTTT	CATSRDASGNTEAFF
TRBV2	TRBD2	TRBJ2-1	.	TGTGCCAGCAGTGAAGCCCTAGCGGTGTACAATGAGCAGTTCTTC	CASSEALAVYNEQFF
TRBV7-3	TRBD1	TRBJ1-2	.	TGTGCCAGCAGCTTGGACAGGGTAGGCGGCTACACCTTC	CASSLDRVGGYTF
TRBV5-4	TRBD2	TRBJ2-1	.	TGTGCCAGCAGCTTGCCACCGGGACTAGCGGTTGGTAATGAGCAGTTCTTC	CASSLPPGLAVGNEQFF
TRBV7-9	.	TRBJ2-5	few	TGTGCCAGCAGGGAGGGAGCTGGAGAGACCCAGTACTTC	CASREGAGETQYF
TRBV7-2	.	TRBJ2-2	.	TGTGCCAGCAGCTTCCCCCCGGGGGCCTCCCTGACCGGGGAGCTGTTTTTT	CASSFPPGASLTGELFF
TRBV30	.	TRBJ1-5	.	TGTGCCTGGACTACAGGGTGGGATCAGCCCCAGCATTTT	CAWTTGWDQPQHF
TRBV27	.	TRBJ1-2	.	TGTGCCACCCGTACCCTAGATCATGGCTACACCTTC	CATRTLDHGYTF
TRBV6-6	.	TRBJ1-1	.	TGTGCCAGCAGTCCCGGCCCCGGGACAGCTTTCTTT	CASSPGPGTAFF
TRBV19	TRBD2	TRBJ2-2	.	TGTGCCAGTCGACTAGCGGGGCTCACCGGGGAGCTGTTTTTT	CASRLAGLTGELFF
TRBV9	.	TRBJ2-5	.	TGTGCCAGCAGCGTAGATGGGCTCCAAGAGACCCAGTACTTC	CASSVDGLQETQYF
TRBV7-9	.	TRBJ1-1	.	TGTGCCAGCAGCTTAGTCGCCCGCAACACTGAAGCTTTCTTT	CASSLVARNTEAFF
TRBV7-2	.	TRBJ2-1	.	TGTGCCAGCAGCTTAGGGCTAGCTATGAATGAGCAGTTCTTC	CASSLGLAMNEQFF
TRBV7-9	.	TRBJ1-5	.	TGTGCCAGCGGCCTGGGGGGGAGCAATCAGCCCCAGCATTTT	CASGLGGSNQPQHF
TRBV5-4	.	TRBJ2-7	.	TGTGCCAGCAGCCTCGAGGGTAGCCCAACCAGGGAGCAGTACTTC	CASSLEGSPTREQYF